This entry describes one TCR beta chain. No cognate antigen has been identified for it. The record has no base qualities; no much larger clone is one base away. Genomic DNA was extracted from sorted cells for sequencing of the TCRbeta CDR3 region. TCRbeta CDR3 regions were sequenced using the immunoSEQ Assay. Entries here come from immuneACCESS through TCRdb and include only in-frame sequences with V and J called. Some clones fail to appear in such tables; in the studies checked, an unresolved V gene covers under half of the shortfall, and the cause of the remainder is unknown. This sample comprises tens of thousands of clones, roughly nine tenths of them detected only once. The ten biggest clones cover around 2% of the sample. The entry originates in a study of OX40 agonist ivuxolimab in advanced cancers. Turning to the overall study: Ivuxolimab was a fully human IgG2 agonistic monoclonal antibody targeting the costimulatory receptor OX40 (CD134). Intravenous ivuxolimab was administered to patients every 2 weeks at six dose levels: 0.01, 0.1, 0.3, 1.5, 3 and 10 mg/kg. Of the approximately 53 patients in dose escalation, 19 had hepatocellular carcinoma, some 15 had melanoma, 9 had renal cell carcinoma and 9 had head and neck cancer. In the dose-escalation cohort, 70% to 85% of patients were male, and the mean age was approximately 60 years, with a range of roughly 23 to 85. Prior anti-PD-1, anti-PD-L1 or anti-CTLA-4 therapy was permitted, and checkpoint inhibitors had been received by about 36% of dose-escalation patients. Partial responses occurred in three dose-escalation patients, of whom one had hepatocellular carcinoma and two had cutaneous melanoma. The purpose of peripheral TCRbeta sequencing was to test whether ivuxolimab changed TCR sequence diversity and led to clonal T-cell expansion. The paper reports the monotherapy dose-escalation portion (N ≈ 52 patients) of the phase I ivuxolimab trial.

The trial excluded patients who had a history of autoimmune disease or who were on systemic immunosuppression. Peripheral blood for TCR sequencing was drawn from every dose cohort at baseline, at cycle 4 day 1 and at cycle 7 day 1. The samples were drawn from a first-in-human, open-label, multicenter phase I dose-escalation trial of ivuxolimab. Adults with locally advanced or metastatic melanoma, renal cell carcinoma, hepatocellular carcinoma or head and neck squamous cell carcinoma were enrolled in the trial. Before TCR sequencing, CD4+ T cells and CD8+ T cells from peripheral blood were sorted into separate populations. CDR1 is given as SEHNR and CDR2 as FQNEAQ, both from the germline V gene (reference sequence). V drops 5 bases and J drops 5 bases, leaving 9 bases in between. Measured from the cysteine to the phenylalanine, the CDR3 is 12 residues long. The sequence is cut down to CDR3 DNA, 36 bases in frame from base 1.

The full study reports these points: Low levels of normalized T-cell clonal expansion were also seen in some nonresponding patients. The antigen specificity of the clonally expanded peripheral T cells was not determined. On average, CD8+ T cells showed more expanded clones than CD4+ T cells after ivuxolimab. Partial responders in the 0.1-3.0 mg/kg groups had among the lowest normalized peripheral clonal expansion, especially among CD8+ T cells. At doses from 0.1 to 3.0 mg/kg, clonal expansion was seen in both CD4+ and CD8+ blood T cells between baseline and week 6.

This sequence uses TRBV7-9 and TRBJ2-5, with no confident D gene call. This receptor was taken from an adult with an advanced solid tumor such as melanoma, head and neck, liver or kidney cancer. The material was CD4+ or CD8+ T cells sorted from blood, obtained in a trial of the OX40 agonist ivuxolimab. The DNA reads TGTGCCAGCAGCCGATCGTGGGAGACCCAGTACTTC. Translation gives CASSRSWETQYF. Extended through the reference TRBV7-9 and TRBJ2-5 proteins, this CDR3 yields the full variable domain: DTGVSQNPRHKITKRGQNVTFRCDPISEHNRLYWYRQTLGQGPEFLTYFQNEAQLEKSRLLSDRFSAERPKGSFSTLEIQRTEQGDSAMYLCASSRSWETQYFGPGTRLLVL.